This TCR beta chain was retrieved from a study of vaccination and CD4 T cells after COVID-19. A note on this clonotype: Its target is not known.

The sample's treatment: approximately 11-day PBMC culture with coronavirus spike peptide pools or control peptides (ViraFEST assay). Cultured CD4+ T-cell DNA underwent Oncomine TCR Beta short-read sequencing. TCRdb redid the calling of the PCR reads with MiXCR, one entry per CDR3 protein. This table holds 13,000 or so distinct CDR3 sequences, less than 50% found once. There are 11 residues in the CDR3. J gave up 7 bases and V 7 bases, and 1 base lay outside the gene matches. The sequence came from a human donor who had recovered from COVID-19. V gene TRBV12-3 or TRBV12-4 combines with J gene TRBJ2-4, with 7 bases aligning to TRBD2. Sequences were derived from CD4+ T cells from blood, cultured in vitro, sampled after SARS-CoV-2 vaccination. CDR3 loop: CASTGGNIQYF. Written as DNA, the CDR3 is TGTGCCAGCACCGGGGGGAACATTCAGTACTTC.